The 11 T cell receptor beta chains below all came from one sample that was sequenced in a study of cytotoxic CD8 clonotypes in ibrutinib-treated CLL. Data came from immunoSEQ multiplex PCR; TCRdb stores just in-frame clones and leaves some out. The sample lists about 300,000 clones, 67% occurring once. Sequenced here: PBMCs, sampled after 36 months of ibrutinib treatment. The receptors shown here come from a human donor with chronic lymphocytic leukemia.

The CDR3 sequence: CASRAQGWEYNEQFF. Here the CDR3 DNA reads TGTGCCAGCAGGGCACAGGGTTGGGAGTACAATGAGCAGTTCTTC. The chain uses TRBV7-2 and TRBJ2-1, with D possibly TRBD1 on 6 matching bases. Germline CDR1 and CDR2: SGHTA and FQGNSA. V lost 6 bases, J lost 4 bases, and 16 bases lay in between. The CDR3 loop spans 15 amino acids.

This clone was seen once. The genes are TRBV2 and TRBJ2-7; 12 bases fit TRBD2. The CDR3 is 18 residues long. Trimming cost V 4 bases and J 1 base; bases outside gene matches: 11. From germline, CDR1 is SNHLY and CDR2 FYNNEI. The CDR3 protein is CASSGVFLAGGRSYEQYF. The CDR3 nucleotides read TGTGCCAGCAGTGGGGTGTTTCTAGCGGGGGGGCGTTCCTACGAGCAGTACTTC.

The J gene is TRBJ1-2, the V gene TRBV12-5, with 7 bases identical to TRBD1. The J segment lost 7 bases and the V segment lost 0 bases, leaving 5 bases of the junction unmatched. The CDR3 is 14 residues long. The germline CDR1 and CDR2 sequences are LGHNT and FRNRAP. This CDR3 reads CASGLVDRESGYTF. CDR3 in DNA: TGTGCTAGTGGTTTGGTAGACAGGGAATCTGGCTACACCTTC.

This clone appeared a few times. The V gene is TRBV7-3, the J gene TRBJ2-3; no definite D call. V dropped 4 bases and J dropped 5 bases, with 10 bases sitting between them. The V gene's germline CDR1 is SGHTA and CDR2 FQGTGA. The CDR3 extends over 13 amino acids. This chain's CDR3 is CASSSTLGDTQYF. Here the CDR3 DNA reads TGTGCCAGCAGCTCCACTCTAGGAGATACGCAGTATTTT.

The chain has TRBV29-1 and TRBJ1-3; D gene ambiguous. V dropped 4 bases and J dropped 5 bases, with 9 bases sitting between them. The CDR3 consists of 12 residues. Germline loops: CDR1 SQVTM, CDR2 ANQGSEA. CDR3 nucleotide sequence: TGCAGCGTTGTAGGGCGGAGAAACACCATATATTTT. Encoded protein: CSVVGRRNTIYF.

J is TRBJ2-7 and V is TRBV7-2; D unclear. Germline-derived CDR1 and CDR2 are SGHTA and FQGNSA. Trimming took off 5 bases at V and 10 bases at J, with 27 bases between the two ends. The CDR3 runs 16 residues. CDR3 coding DNA: TGTGCCAGCAGCCGCGCTTCTGGGCCGGGCACTCCACGACAGTACTTC. It codes for CASSRASGPGTPRQYF.

This chain links TRBV27 with TRBJ1-2, with no clear D. CDR1 and CDR2 from the germline V gene are MNHEY and SMNVEV (reference sequence). Deletions cut 6 bases from V and 8 bases from J, with 22 bases between. The CDR3 is 15 amino acids. Here the CDR3 reads CASRASVVGDKGYTF. The CDR3, as DNA: TGTGCCAGCAGGGCTTCCGTCGTCGGAGACAAGGGCTACACCTTC.

The gene calls are TRBV6-5 and TRBJ1-2; D is possibly TRBD1 (5 bases). The V end lost 3 bases, the J end lost 7 bases, and 18 bases lay between the germline ends. CDR1 is MNHEY and CDR2 is SVGAGI in the germline V gene. The CDR3 length is 15 residues. This CDR3 reads CASSYGGRGKGGYTF. CDR3 nucleotide sequence: TGTGCCAGCAGTTATGGTGGGCGGGGGAAGGGTGGCTACACCTTC.

The genes are TRBV5-1 and TRBJ2-1; the match to TRBD2 covers 11 bases. CDR3 length: 16 amino acids. V trimming: 0 bases; J trimming: 4 bases; junction bases outside the gene matches: 3. The germline V gene encodes CDR1 SGHRS and CDR2 YFSETQ. Written as DNA, the CDR3 is TGCGCCAGCAGCTTGGATCTAGCGGGGGGTTACAATGAGCAGTTCTTC. Amino acids: CASSLDLAGGYNEQFF. Drawing the rest from reference TRBV5-1 and TRBJ2-1, the complete variable domain is KAGVTQTPRYLIKTRGQQVTLSCSPISGHRSVSWYQQTPGQGLQFLFEYFSETQRNKGNFPGRFSGRQFSNSRSEMNVSTLELGDSALYLCASSLDLAGGYNEQFFGPGTRLTVL.

The rearrangement links TRBV18 to TRBJ1-1; D is uncertain. Germline CDR1 KGHSH, CDR2 LQKENI. The length of the CDR3 is 14 residues. V gave up 5 bases and J gave up 0 bases, with 10 bases separating them. CDR3 sequence (DNA): TGTGCCAGCTCATCCGGGATGATGAACACTGAAGCTTTCTTT. Amino acid sequence: CASSSGMMNTEAFF.

This clone has just a few counts. V is TRBV5-5 and J is TRBJ1-5; D remains unclear. The V gene's germline CDR1 is SGHKS and CDR2 YYEKEE (reference sequence). V lost 3 bases, J lost 7 bases, and 17 bases lay in between. CDR3 length: 15 amino acids. The chain's CDR3 is CASSSAGGLGQPQHF. The DNA for the CDR3 is TGTGCCAGCAGCTCGGCAGGAGGGTTAGGCCAGCCCCAGCATTTT. Looking up the rest from reference TRBV5-5 and TRBJ1-5 gives the full variable domain: DAGVTQSPTHLIKTRGQQVTLRCSPISGHKSVSWYQQVLGQGPQFIFQYYEKEERGRGNFPDRFSARQFPNYSSELNVNALLLGDSALYLCASSSAGGLGQPQHFGDGTRLSIL.